A selection of T cell receptor beta chains follows, all from one sample in a study of CD8 T cells in ankylosing spondylitis. TCRdb redid the calling of the 5' RACE reads with MiXCR, one entry per CDR3 protein. The repertoire holds tens of thousands of distinct CDR3 sequences, with approximately 11% as singletons. Sequenced sample: blood, either unsorted or a sorted T cell fraction (not recorded which). Source of these receptors: a male donor with ankylosing spondylitis or in good health (not recorded which). The CDR3 runs from the conserved cysteine through the conserved F or W. The D gene is left open where the match is weak. A clone size is listed for some rows: how often the clone was seen (once, few, many), or a class if it is expanded.

TRBV7-7	few	TRBJ2-6	-	17	TGTGCCAGCAGCCCGGCAGCGCCGGGCTCTGGGGCCAACGTCCTGACTTTC	CASSPAAPGSGANVLTF
TRBV5-1	-	TRBJ1-1	-	13	TGCGCCAGCAGCTTGGCAGGGGTAACTGAAGCTTTCTTT	CASSLAGVTEAFF
TRBV5-5	many	TRBJ2-3	-	15	TGTGCCAGCAGCCCGGAGGCTCCTACAGTTAATACGCAGTATTTT	CASSPEAPTVNTQYF
TRBV25-1	many	TRBJ2-7	-	13	TGTGCCAGCAGTGATTGGGCCACCTACGAGCAGTACTTC	CASSDWATYEQYF
TRBV6-2/TRBV6-3	few	TRBJ1-2	-	13	TGTGCCCTAAGGGGGGACAACGTACGAGGCTACACCTTC	CALRGDNVRGYTF
TRBV4-1	many	TRBJ2-7	-	14	TGCGCCAGCAGCCAAGTACCTGCTAGCTACGAGCAGTACTTC	CASSQVPASYEQYF
TRBV3-1	few	TRBJ2-1	TRBD2	15	TGTGCCAGCAGCCCGGCTAGCGGTCCCCACAATGAGCAGTTCTTC	CASSPASGPHNEQFF
TRBV3-1	many	TRBJ1-1	-	16	TGTGCCAGCAGCCCATGGCTTGGACGGGAGAACACTGAAGCTTTCTTT	CASSPWLGRENTEAFF
TRBV7-7	many	TRBJ2-5	-	13	TGTGCCAGCAGCCCTACCAGGGGCGAGACCCAGTACTTC	CASSPTRGETQYF
TRBV25-1	medium-sized	TRBJ1-1	-	11	TGTGCCAGCAGTGAGAAACAGTTTGCTTTCTTT	CASSEKQFAFF
TRBV2	-	TRBJ2-3	-	15	TGTGCCAGCAGTGATGTAGGGGCGGAAACAGATACGCAGTATTTT	CASSDVGAETDTQYF
TRBV12-3/TRBV12-4	many	TRBJ1-3	-	16	TGTGCCAGCAGCTCTTTTGGGGGGAATGGTGGAAACACCATATATTTT	CASSSFGGNGGNTIYF
TRBV20-1	-	TRBJ2-1	TRBD2	17	TGCAGTGCTAGAGGACTAGCGGGGTCTAGCTCCTACAATGAGCAGTTCTTC	CSARGLAGSSSYNEQFF